This T cell receptor beta chain was captured by sequencing in a study of early T cells in non-severe SARS-CoV-2 infection. About the study: It was bulk RNA from unsorted whole blood that was sequenced, and the chains were unpaired.

Whole-study results and caveats: Comparison of clonotypes with VDJdb favored anti-spike CD8 responses while missing private and CD4 specificities.

Each single cDNA molecule received a unique molecular identifier. From the 5' RACE reads, TCRdb called clonotypes with MiXCR, one entry per CDR3 protein. Among under 65,000 distinct CDR3 sequences listed, 13% were seen once. This clonotype appeared a few times. Its antigen is undetermined. J was trimmed by 5 bases and V by 4 bases; bases with no gene match: 2. From germline, CDR1 is LGHDT and CDR2 YNNKEL (reference sequence). The CDR3 loop spans 13 amino acids. Sequencing was performed on whole blood, taken at baseline. J is TRBJ1-5 and V is TRBV3-1; 7 nucleotides line up with TRBD1. The receptor comes from an adult who was a healthcare worker with PCR-confirmed SARS-CoV-2 infection or an uninfected control (not recorded which). CDR3 region: CASSPTGDQPQHF. CDR3 in DNA: TGTGCCAGCAGCCCAACAGGGGATCAGCCCCAGCATTTT.